One and the same sample provided the 24 T cell receptor beta chains below, sequenced in a study of molecular identifiers for immune sequencing clone quantification. TCRdb fed the PCR reads into MiXCR, producing one record per CDR3 protein. The table includes under 85,000 distinct CDR3 sequences, around 17% detected once. The specimen sequenced was naive CD8+ T cells from blood, with Jurkat cell RNA spiked in. Sample subset: FACS-sorted CD8+CD4-CCR7+CD45RA+ naive T cells. These receptors came from a human donor in good health. Some libraries in this study had Jurkat cell RNA spiked in.

This clonotype has more than one count but fewer than ten. J is TRBJ2-7 and V is TRBV28; maybe TRBD1 (5 bases). CDR1 is MDHEN and CDR2 is SYDVKM in the germline V gene. The CDR3 has 14 residues. Trimming took 6 bases from V and 2 from J, leaving 14 bases between them. The DNA of the CDR3 is TGTGCCAGCAGGTTACCGGACATCCCCTACGAGCAGTACTTC. Translating it yields CASRLPDIPYEQYF.

This clonotype was recorded many times. The chain employs TRBV24-1 and TRBJ2-5; 10 bases agree with TRBD1. CDR3 length equals 15 residues. Germline V gives CDR1 KGHDR, CDR2 SFDVKD. V lost 2 bases and J lost 4; bases outside the gene matches: 3. In nucleotides, the CDR3 is TGTGCCACCAGTGATTGGGACAGGGGAGCAGAGACCCAGTACTTC. Amino acids: CATSDWDRGAETQYF.

As concerns this clonotype: A much bigger clone sits one base away, suggesting this may be a read error. Here the CDR3 omits its conserved ending phenylalanine or tryptophan, so a read error is the likely source. This chain connects TRBV24-1 to TRBJ2-1; D gene ambiguous. The length of the CDR3 is 14 residues. V lost 1 base and J 8 bases, leaving 11 bases between the germline ends. Germline CDR1 is KGHDR and CDR2 is SFDVKD. The chain's CDR3 is CATSDLYGSDEQFS. The CDR3 coding sequence is TGTGCCACCAGTGATTTATACGGGTCCGATGAGCAGTTCTCC.

As concerns this clonotype: This may stem from a read error, because a much larger clone lies one nucleotide away. The genes are TRBV28 and TRBJ2-1; D unclear. V dropped 6 bases and J dropped 10 bases, with 10 bases sitting between them. CDR1 and CDR2 (germline): MDHEN, SYDVKM. The CDR3 consists of 11 residues. The CDR3: CASSSVGEQFF. DNA of the CDR3: TGTGCCAGCAGCTCTGTGGGCGAGCAGTTCTTC.

This clonotype has a count of ten or more. This sequence joins TRBV6-6 and TRBJ2-1; D remains ambiguous. The V and J ends lost 6 bases and 2 bases respectively, with 11 bases between them. Germline CDR1 reads MNHNY; CDR2 reads SVGAGI (reference sequence). The CDR3 consists of 14 residues. The CDR3 here is CASSPTAAYNEQFF. DNA for the CDR3: TGTGCCAGCAGCCCCACCGCAGCCTACAATGAGCAGTTCTTC.

As for this clonotype: Relative to the germline gene, one junction end is altered; a read error may explain this. This chain links TRBV7-8 with TRBJ2-2; D is unresolved. CDR3 length: 14 amino acids. The germline V gene encodes CDR1 SGHVS and CDR2 FQNEAQ. CDR3 DNA: TGTGCCAGCAGGTGGACCGAGAACACCGGAGAGCTGTCTTTT. The encoded protein is CASRWTENTGELSF.

Regarding this clonotype: This may stem from a read error, because a much larger clone lies one nucleotide away. This chain connects TRBV7-4 to TRBJ2-7; D gene uncertain. Germline V gene sequence: CDR1 SGHVT, CDR2 SQSDAQ. The CDR3 runs to 15 residues. The CDR3 coding sequence is TGTGCCGGCAGCTTAGATGGGTTTCTGGGTAACGAGCAGTACTTC. Translation gives CAGSLDGFLGNEQYF.

As regards this clonotype: A read error is possible here, since a much larger clone lies one base away. This chain joins TRBV11-3 and TRBJ2-5; the D gene is possibly TRBD1 (5 bases). The V gene's germline CDR1 is SGHNT and CDR2 YENEEA. The CDR3 runs 16 residues. Trimming removed 4 bases at V and 7 bases at J, with 22 bases between. Written as DNA, the CDR3 is TGTGCCAGCAGCTCGACCGCCTCAGGGTCCCGAGGGACCCAGTACTTC. It yields the protein CASSSTASGSRGTQYF. Based on the CDR3 plus reference TRBV11-3 and TRBJ2-5, the full variable domain is EAGVVQSPRYKIIEKKQPVAFWCNPISGHNTLYWYLQNLGQGPELLIRYENEEAVDDSQLPKDRFSAERLKGVDSTLKIQPAELGDSAVYLCASSSTASGSRGTQYFGPGTRLLVL.

This clonotype has at least ten counts. The chain joins TRBV19 to TRBJ1-1; D call uncertain. V was clipped by 4 bases and J by 6 bases, with 9 bases between them. The length of the CDR3 is 12 residues. Germline V gene lookup returns CDR1 LNHDA and CDR2 SQIVND (reference sequence). CDR3 region: CASSNPGSEAFF. CDR3 bases: TGTGCCAGTAGTAACCCTGGGTCTGAAGCTTTCTTT.

This clonotype was recorded a few times. A much more abundant neighbour one base away suggests this may be a read error. The rearrangement uses TRBV18 and TRBJ2-7; maybe TRBD1 (5 bases). This CDR3 contains 15 residues. The germline gives CDR1 KGHSH, CDR2 LQKENI. V lost 4 bases to trimming and J lost 2 bases, with 15 bases between them. CDR3 in amino acids: CASSRGHPETYEQYF. The DNA of the CDR3 is TGTGCCAGCTCACGTGGACACCCAGAAACCTACGAGCAGTACTTC.

The chain uses TRBV6-5 and TRBJ1-2, with D unresolved. Germline CDR1 MNHEY, CDR2 SVGAGI. The CDR3 contains 13 residues. Trimming removed 9 bases at V and 4 bases at J, with 15 bases between. CDR3 sequence (DNA): TGTGCCAGTCGAATCGTCCCAGTCTATGGCTACACCTTC. It yields the protein CASRIVPVYGYTF.

This clonotype showed up many times. V usage is TRBV7-6 and J usage is TRBJ2-7; D unresolved. The germline V and J ends were trimmed by 5 bases and 6 bases, with 17 bases remaining between them. CDR3 size: 14 residues. Germline CDR1 reads SGHVS; CDR2 reads FNYEAQ. The CDR3 nucleotides are TGTGCCAGCAGCCCGCAAAACGACTGGCGCGAGCAGTACTTC. Translation gives CASSPQNDWREQYF.

There are many counts of this clonotype. The chain has TRBV10-3 and TRBJ2-7, with D unresolved. Germline V gene lookup returns CDR1 ENHRY and CDR2 SYGVKD. With 6 bases removed from V and 3 bases from J, the gap between germline ends came to 18 bases. The CDR3 runs 15 residues. The CDR3 here is CAISDTEGPFYEQYF. The DNA of the CDR3 is TGTGCCATCAGCGATACGGAAGGCCCGTTCTACGAGCAGTACTTC.

This clonotype was counted many times. The rearrangement links TRBV12-5 to TRBJ2-3; TRBD2 agrees at 13 bases. Germline V CDR1 and CDR2: LGHNT, FRNRAP. V shed 5 bases, J shed 4 bases, and the junction held 9 bases outside the gene matches. CDR3 length: 17 amino acids. As DNA, the CDR3 is TGTGCTAGTGGTCCACGGACTAGCGGGAGTAGGCCAGATACGCAGTATTTT. This encodes CASGPRTSGSRPDTQYF.

For this clonotype: Possible read error: a much larger clone is one base away. The chain combines TRBV28 with TRBJ2-1, with D unclear. CDR1 is MDHEN, CDR2 SYDVKM, per germline. CDR3 size: 17 residues. The germline V and J ends were trimmed by 4 bases and 4 bases, with 20 bases remaining between them. The CDR3 loop is CASSSTKAGPGYNEQFF. The CDR3 DNA reads TGTGCCAGCAGTTCAACAAAAGCCGGGCCAGGTTACAATGAGCAGTTCTTC.

This clonotype was observed at least ten times. This chain uses TRBV14 with TRBJ2-4, with D possibly being TRBD1 (6 bases). The CDR3 is made up of 17 amino acids. Per germline, CDR1 SGHDN and CDR2 FVKESK. Trimming removed 1 base at V and 0 bases at J, with 13 bases between. This chain's CDR3 is CASSQGQERLAKNIQYF. In DNA form, the CDR3 reads TGTGCCAGCAGCCAAGGACAGGAGAGACTAGCCAAAAACATTCAGTACTTC.

The sample holds many counts of this clonotype. This chain uses TRBV27 with TRBJ2-7, with no clear D. Germline-derived CDR1 and CDR2 are MNHEY and SMNVEV (reference sequence). The CDR3 runs to 13 residues. The V end lost 3 bases, the J end lost 3 bases, and 9 bases lay between the germline ends. In DNA form, the CDR3 reads TGTGCCAGCAGTTTCCAGAGGTACTACGAGCAGTACTTC. It is translated as CASSFQRYYEQYF.

The table lists this clonotype with many counts. The V call is TRBV28, the J call TRBJ1-2; a weak D match, TRBD1 (5 bases). The CDR3 is 12 residues long. The germline V gene encodes CDR1 MDHEN and CDR2 SYDVKM. Trimming took off 3 bases at V and 6 bases at J, with 8 bases between the two ends. The CDR3 DNA reads as TGTGCCAGCAGTTTTGGAGGGGATGGCTACACCTTC. Its translation: CASSFGGDGYTF.

This clonotype was picked up many times. The rearrangement uses TRBV5-5 and TRBJ2-1; TRBD1 might be the D (5 bases). Per the germline V gene, CDR1 is SGHKS and CDR2 is YYEKEE (reference sequence). The CDR3 is made up of 16 amino acids. Trimming left V 1 base short and J 0 bases short, with 11 bases between. CDR3 protein: CASSLWGGDSYNEQFF. CDR3 nucleotide sequence: TGTGCCAGCAGCTTGTGGGGCGGAGACTCCTACAATGAGCAGTTCTTC.

This clonotype was counted only a few times. V and J are TRBV6-1 and TRBJ2-1; D is ambiguous. V was shortened by 7 bases and J by 7 bases, with 17 bases between the two germline ends. Germline loops: CDR1 MNHNS, CDR2 SASEGT. This CDR3 has 14 residues. The CDR3 DNA is TGTGCCAGCACCACCCTCACCATGGGAAATGAGCAGTTCTTC. This translates into CASTTLTMGNEQFF.

This clonotype was detected many times. This rearrangement joins TRBV20-1 to TRBJ1-1, with 7 positions matching TRBD1. Germline CDR1 and CDR2: DFQATT and SNEGSKA (reference sequence). Germline trimming cut 0 bases from V and 0 bases from J; bases unmatched to any gene: 7. There are 16 residues in the CDR3. The CDR3 DNA is TGCAGTGCTAGAGATCCCGACAGGGCGATGAACACTGAAGCTTTCTTT. The encoded protein is CSARDPDRAMNTEAFF.

On this clonotype itself: A read error may account for a junction end that differs from germline. The chain uses TRBV4-1 and TRBJ2-1; D unresolved. Germline assignment: CDR1 MGHRA and CDR2 YSYEKL. This CDR3 has 10 amino acids. The CDR3: CACSHNEQFF. The CDR3, as DNA: TGCGCCTGCAGCCACAATGAGCAGTTCTTC.

At least ten counts were recorded for this clonotype. The chain employs TRBV3-1 and TRBJ2-7; D remains unclear. The V end was cut by 0 bases, the J end by 1 base, with 10 bases between. CDR1 LGHDT and CDR2 YNNKEL come from the germline V gene (reference sequence). The CDR3 runs to 15 residues. The CDR3 sequence is CASSQDLSESYEQYF. The CDR3 coding sequence is TGTGCCAGCAGCCAAGATCTCTCTGAATCCTACGAGCAGTACTTC.

For this clonotype: The missing conserved phenylalanine or tryptophan at the end of this CDR3 makes a read error likely. This chain connects TRBV5-8 to TRBJ2-7; TRBD1 might be the D (5 bases). In germline, CDR1 is SGHTS, CDR2 YDEGEE. This CDR3 contains 13 residues. V lost 6 bases to trimming and J lost 3 bases, with 13 bases between them. As DNA, the CDR3 is TGTGCCAGCACCGAACGACAGATCTACGAGCAGTACTAC. This gives the protein CASTERQIYEQYY.